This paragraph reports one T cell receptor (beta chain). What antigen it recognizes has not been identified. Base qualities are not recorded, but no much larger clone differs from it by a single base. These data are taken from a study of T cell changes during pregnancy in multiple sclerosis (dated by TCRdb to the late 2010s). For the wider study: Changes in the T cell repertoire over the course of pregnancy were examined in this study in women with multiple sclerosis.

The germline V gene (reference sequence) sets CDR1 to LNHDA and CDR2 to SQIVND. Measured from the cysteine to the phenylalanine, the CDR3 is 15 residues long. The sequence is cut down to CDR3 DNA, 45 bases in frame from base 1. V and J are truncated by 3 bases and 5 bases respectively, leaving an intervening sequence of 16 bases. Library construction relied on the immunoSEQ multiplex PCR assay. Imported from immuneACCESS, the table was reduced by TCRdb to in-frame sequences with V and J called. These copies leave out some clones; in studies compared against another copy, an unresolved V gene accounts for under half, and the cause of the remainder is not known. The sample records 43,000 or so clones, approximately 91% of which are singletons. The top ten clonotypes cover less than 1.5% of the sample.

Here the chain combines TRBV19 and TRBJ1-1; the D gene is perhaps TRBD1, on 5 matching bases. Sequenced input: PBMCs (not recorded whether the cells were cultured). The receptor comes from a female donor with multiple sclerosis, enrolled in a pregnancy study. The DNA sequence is TGTGCCAGTAGTATCAGAGCGACGGGGGGGACTGAAGCTTTCTTT. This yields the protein CASSIRATGGTEAFF.